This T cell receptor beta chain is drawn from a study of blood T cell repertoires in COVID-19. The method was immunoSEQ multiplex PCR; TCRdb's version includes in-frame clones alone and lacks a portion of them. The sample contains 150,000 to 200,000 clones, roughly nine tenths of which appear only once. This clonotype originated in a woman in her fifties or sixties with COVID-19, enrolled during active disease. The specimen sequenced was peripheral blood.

The CDR3 nucleotides read TGTGCCAGCAGTGACAATTTGGACTTCAATGAGCAGTTCTTC. Translating it yields CASSDNLDFNEQFF. The V gene is TRBV6-4, the J gene TRBJ2-1; TRBD2 might be the D (5 bases). Germline CDR1 and CDR2: MRHNA and SNTAGT. V was pared by 2 bases and J by 6 bases, with 11 bases between. The CDR3 runs 14 residues.